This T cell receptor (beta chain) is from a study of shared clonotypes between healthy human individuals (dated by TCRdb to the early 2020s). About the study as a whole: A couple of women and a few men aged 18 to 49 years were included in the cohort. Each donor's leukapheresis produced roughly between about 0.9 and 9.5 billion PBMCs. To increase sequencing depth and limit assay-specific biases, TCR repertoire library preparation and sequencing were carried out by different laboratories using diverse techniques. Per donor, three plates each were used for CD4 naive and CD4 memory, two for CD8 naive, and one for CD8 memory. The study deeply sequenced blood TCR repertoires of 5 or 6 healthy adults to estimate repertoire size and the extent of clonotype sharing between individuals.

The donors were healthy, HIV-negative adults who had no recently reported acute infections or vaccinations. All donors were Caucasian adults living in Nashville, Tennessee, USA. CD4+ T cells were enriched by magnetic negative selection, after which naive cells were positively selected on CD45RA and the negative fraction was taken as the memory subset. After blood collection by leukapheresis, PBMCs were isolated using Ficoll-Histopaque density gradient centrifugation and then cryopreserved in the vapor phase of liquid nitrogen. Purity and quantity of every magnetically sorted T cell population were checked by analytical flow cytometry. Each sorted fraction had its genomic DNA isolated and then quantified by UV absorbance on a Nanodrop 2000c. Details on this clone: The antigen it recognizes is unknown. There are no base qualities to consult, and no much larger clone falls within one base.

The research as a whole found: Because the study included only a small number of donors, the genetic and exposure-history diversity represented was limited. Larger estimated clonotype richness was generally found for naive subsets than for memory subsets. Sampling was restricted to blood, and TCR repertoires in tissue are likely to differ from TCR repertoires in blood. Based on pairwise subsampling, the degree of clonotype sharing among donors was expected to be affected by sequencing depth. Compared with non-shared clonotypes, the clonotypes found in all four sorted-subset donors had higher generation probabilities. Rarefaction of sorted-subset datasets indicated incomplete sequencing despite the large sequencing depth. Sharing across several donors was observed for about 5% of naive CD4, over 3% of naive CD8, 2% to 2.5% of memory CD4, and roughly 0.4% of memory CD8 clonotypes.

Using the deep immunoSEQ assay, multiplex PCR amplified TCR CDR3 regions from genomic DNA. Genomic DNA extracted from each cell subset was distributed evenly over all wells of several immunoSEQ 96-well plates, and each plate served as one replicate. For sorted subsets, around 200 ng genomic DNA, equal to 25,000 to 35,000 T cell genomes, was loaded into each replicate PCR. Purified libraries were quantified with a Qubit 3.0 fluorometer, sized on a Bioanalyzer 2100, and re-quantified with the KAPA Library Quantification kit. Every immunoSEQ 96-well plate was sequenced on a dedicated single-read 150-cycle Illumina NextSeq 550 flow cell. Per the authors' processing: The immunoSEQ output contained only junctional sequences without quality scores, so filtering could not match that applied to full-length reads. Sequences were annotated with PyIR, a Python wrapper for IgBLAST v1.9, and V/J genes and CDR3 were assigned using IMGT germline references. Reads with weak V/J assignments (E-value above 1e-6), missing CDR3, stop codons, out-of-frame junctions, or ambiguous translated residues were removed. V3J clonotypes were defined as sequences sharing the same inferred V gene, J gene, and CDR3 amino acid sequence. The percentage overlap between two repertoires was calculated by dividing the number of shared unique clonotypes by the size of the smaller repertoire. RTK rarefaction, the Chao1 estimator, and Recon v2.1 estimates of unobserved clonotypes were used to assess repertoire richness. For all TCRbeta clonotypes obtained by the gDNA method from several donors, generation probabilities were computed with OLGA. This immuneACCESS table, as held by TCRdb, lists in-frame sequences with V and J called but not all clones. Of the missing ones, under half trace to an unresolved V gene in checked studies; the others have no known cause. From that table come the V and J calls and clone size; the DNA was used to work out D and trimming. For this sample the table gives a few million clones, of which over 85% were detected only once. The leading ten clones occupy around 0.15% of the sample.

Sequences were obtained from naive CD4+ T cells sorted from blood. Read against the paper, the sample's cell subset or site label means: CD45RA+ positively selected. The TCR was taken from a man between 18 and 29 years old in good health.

The nucleotides read TGTGCCAGCAGCGCGCTGGGCGGGGGGGCTGGCGGACGAACAGATACGCAGTATTTT. It is translated as CASSALGGGAGGRTDTQYF. Here the chain combines TRBV5-8 and TRBJ2-3; 9 junctional bases match TRBD2. The CDR3, cysteine through phenylalanine, is 19 amino acids long. Just the 57-base CDR3 DNA is kept, in frame starting at base 1. Looking up the germline V gene yields CDR1 SGHTS and CDR2 YDEGEE. V is pruned by 4 bases and J by 3 bases, leaving 18 bases of the junction without a gene match.